The 19 T cell receptor beta chains in this list originate from one sample, sequenced in a study of cytomegalovirus exposure and HLA in healthy donors. The primer mix had 60 Vbeta and 13 Jbeta primers. Measured with immunoSEQ multiplex PCR; TCRdb has only the in-frame clones, and not every one. Among about 110,000 clones listed, around two thirds were seen once. Sequenced: PBMCs. These receptors came from a man between 25 and 39 years old in good health and CMV-seropositive.

About this clone itself: Other DNA sequences from this sample encode an identical CDR3 as well. The chain carries TRBV6-5 and TRBJ1-1; D not certain. Germline values: CDR1 MNHEY, CDR2 SVGAGI. The germline V and J ends were trimmed by 5 bases and 1 base, with 8 bases remaining between them. The CDR3 has 13 amino acids. Written as DNA, the CDR3 is TGTGCCAGCAGTGAAGCCGAGAACACTGAAGCTTTCTTT. Protein: CASSEAENTEAFF.

The chain carries TRBV9 and TRBJ1-4; 7 bases agree with TRBD1. J gave up 7 bases and V 3 bases, and 6 bases lay outside the gene matches. CDR1 and CDR2 from the germline V gene are SGDLS and YYNGEE. This CDR3 region has 14 residues. CDR3 loop: CASSDRAGGEKLFF. CDR3 bases: TGTGCCAGCAGCGATCGGGCAGGGGGTGAAAAACTGTTTTTT.

This rearrangement joins TRBV5-1 to TRBJ2-3; 8 bases are shared with TRBD1. This CDR3 is built from 14 residues. The germline CDR1 and CDR2 sequences are SGHRS and YFSETQ. After removal of 2 bases from V and 5 bases from J, the junction contained 4 bases not matched to a gene. DNA for the CDR3: TGCGCCAGCAGCTTTCAGGGGGCGGAAGATACGCAGTATTTT. It is translated as CASSFQGAEDTQYF.

The rearrangement links TRBV5-1 to TRBJ2-3, with 11 bases fitting TRBD2. The V gene end was trimmed by 4 bases and the J gene end by 4 bases; junction bases not matched to a gene: 5. CDR1 is SGHRS and CDR2 is YFSETQ in the germline V gene. There are 15 residues in the CDR3. CDR3 sequence reads: CASSPSGGRADTQYF. Written as DNA, the CDR3 is TGCGCCAGCAGCCCTAGCGGGGGGAGGGCAGATACGCAGTATTTT.

This chain connects TRBV6-5 to TRBJ1-1; 9 nucleotides align to TRBD1. V shed 7 bases, J shed 3 bases, and the junction held 6 bases outside the gene matches. Looked up from germline, CDR1 is MNHEY and CDR2 is SVGAGI. The CDR3 totals 14 residues. CDR3 DNA sequence: TGTGCCAGCACCGTGGGACAGGGTCACACTGAAGCTTTCTTT. Its protein is CASTVGQGHTEAFF.

The chain joins TRBV9 to TRBJ2-2; D is unresolved. The CDR3 loop spans 16 amino acids. V shed 0 bases and J shed 6 bases, with 15 bases lying between them. Germline V gene sequence: CDR1 SGDLS, CDR2 YYNGEE. CDR3 protein: CASSVARSSLAGELFF. CDR3 DNA: TGTGCCAGCAGCGTAGCTCGTAGTAGCTTGGCCGGGGAGCTGTTTTTT. Using reference TRBV9 and TRBJ2-2 for the parts outside the CDR3, the full variable domain is DSGVTQTPKHLITATGQRVTLRCSPRSGDLSVYWYQQSLDQGLQFLIQYYNGEERAKGNILERFSAQQFPDLHSELNLSSLELGDSALYFCASSVARSSLAGELFFGEGSRLTVL.

The rearrangement uses TRBV7-2 and TRBJ2-3; D is possibly TRBD2 (5 bases). Trimming cost V 6 bases and J 2 bases, with 12 bases left between them. CDR3 length: 14 amino acids. Germline CDR1 reads SGHTA; CDR2 reads FQGNSA. The CDR3 coding sequence is TGTGCCAGCAGAGCGGTCGGGTTCACAGATACGCAGTATTTT. Its translation is CASRAVGFTDTQYF.

The V and J genes are TRBV6-5 and TRBJ2-3, with TRBD2 identical over 11 bases. The CDR3 has 15 amino acids. The V and J ends lost 5 bases and 5 bases, in that order; junction bases with no gene match: 6. CDR1 is MNHEY, CDR2 SVGAGI, per germline. CDR3 DNA sequence: TGTGCCAGCAGTGTACTAGCGGGGGTGGGAGATACGCAGTATTTT. This translates into CASSVLAGVGDTQYF.

V and J are TRBV10-3 and TRBJ1-2; D may be TRBD1 (6 bases). The CDR3 is 15 amino acids. Trimming pared 3 bases from V and 4 bases from J, leaving 15 bases between. Germline V gene lookup returns CDR1 ENHRY and CDR2 SYGVKD. CDR3 in amino acids: CAISETGGESYGYTF. CDR3 coding DNA: TGTGCCATCAGTGAAACGGGGGGCGAATCCTATGGCTACACCTTC.

The rearrangement joins TRBV11-2 to TRBJ2-1; a weak D match, TRBD1 (6 bases). V lost 3 bases, J lost 5 bases, and 11 bases lay in between. CDR3 length: 14 amino acids. Germline V lookup: CDR1 SGHAT, CDR2 FQNNGV. CDR3 region: CASSFRGTHNEQFF. CDR3 DNA: TGTGCCAGCAGCTTTAGGGGGACACACAATGAGCAGTTCTTC.

The chain joins TRBV6-5 to TRBJ1-1; TRBD1 might be the D (5 bases). The CDR3 runs 16 residues. The V end lost 3 bases, the J end lost 1 base, and 15 bases lay between the germline ends. From germline, CDR1 is MNHEY and CDR2 SVGAGI. As DNA, the CDR3 is TGTGCCAGCAGTTATGTCCCGACAGTGCCGAACACTGAAGCTTTCTTT. It specifies CASSYVPTVPNTEAFF.

The gene calls are TRBV4-1 and TRBJ1-6; maybe TRBD1 (5 bases). Deletions cut 0 bases from V and 10 bases from J, with 13 bases between. Germline V gives CDR1 MGHRA, CDR2 YSYEKL. CDR3 size: 15 residues. CDR3 protein: CASSQDQQGHSPLHF. The CDR3 bases are TGCGCCAGCAGCCAAGATCAGCAGGGTCACTCACCCCTCCACTTT.

In this sample, this clone turned up a few times. The gene calls are TRBV5-4 and TRBJ2-4; 7 positions match TRBD2. Germline V gives CDR1 SGHNT, CDR2 YYREEE (reference sequence). V dropped 4 bases and J dropped 0; count of bases not matched to a gene: 10. CDR3 length equals 17 residues. CDR3 loop: CASSPTGAGLAKNIQYF. The CDR3, as DNA: TGTGCCAGCAGCCCAACCGGAGCGGGGTTAGCCAAAAACATTCAGTACTTC.

V and J are TRBV5-1 and TRBJ1-2, with D hard to call. V was trimmed by 0 bases and J by 2 bases, leaving 5 bases between them. Looked up from germline, CDR1 is SGHRS and CDR2 is YFSETQ. This CDR3 has 13 amino acids. The CDR3 sequence: CASSLDPNYGYTF. DNA of the CDR3: TGCGCCAGCAGCTTGGATCCGAACTATGGCTACACCTTC.

This clone was detected a few times. The chain links TRBV5-6 to TRBJ1-1, with D possibly being TRBD1 (5 bases). V lost 5 bases, J lost 4 bases, and 9 bases lay in between. There are 12 residues in the CDR3. Germline lookup yields CDR1 SGHDT and CDR2 YYEEEE. Here the CDR3 DNA reads TGTGCCAGCAGTACAGGTTTCACTGAAGCTTTCTTT. Protein sequence: CASSTGFTEAFF.

The chain links TRBV6-6 to TRBJ1-1; no reliable D call. The V gene's germline CDR1 is MNHNY and CDR2 SVGAGI (reference sequence). CDR3 length: 15 residues. V was pared by 4 bases and J by 2 bases, with 14 bases between. In nucleotides, the CDR3 is TGTGCCAGCAGTTCCGAGGCTCGGGTAAACACTGAAGCTTTCTTT. Translation: CASSSEARVNTEAFF.

J is TRBJ1-2 and V is TRBV6-4; D is ambiguous. V dropped 0 bases and J dropped 3 bases, with 11 bases sitting between them. CDR3 size: 15 residues. Germline assignment: CDR1 MRHNA and CDR2 SNTAGT. This chain's CDR3 is CASSDSAVFDYGYTF. The CDR3 nucleotides are TGTGCCAGCAGTGACTCTGCAGTATTTGACTATGGCTACACCTTC.

The sample holds a few counts of this clone. The rearrangement joins TRBV30 to TRBJ2-2; D unresolved. The germline gives CDR1 GTSNPN, CDR2 SVGIG (reference sequence). V was pared by 5 bases and J by 4 bases, with 8 bases between. The CDR3 is 12 amino acids. The CDR3 protein is CAWGRTTGELFF. CDR3 in DNA: TGTGCCTGGGGTAGAACCACCGGGGAGCTGTTTTTT. Combining the CDR3 with reference TRBV30 and TRBJ2-2 gives the whole variable domain SQTIHQWPATLVQPVGSPLSLECTVEGTSNPNLYWYRQAAGRGLQLLFYSVGIGQISSEVPQNLSASRPQDRQFILSSKKLLLSDSGFYLCAWGRTTGELFFGEGSRLTVL.

This rearrangement joins TRBV30 to TRBJ1-2, with 9 bases matching TRBD1. Germline CDR1 is GTSNPN and CDR2 is SVGIG (reference sequence). Losses at the gene ends were 8 bases for V and 0 bases for J; bases not matched to a gene: 7. There are 14 residues in the CDR3. DNA for the CDR3: TGTGCCGGTACTAGGACAGGGGCTAACTATGGCTACACCTTC. This codes for CAGTRTGANYGYTF. Together with reference TRBV30 and TRBJ1-2, the CDR3 gives the full variable domain: SQTIHQWPATLVQPVGSPLSLECTVEGTSNPNLYWYRQAAGRGLQLLFYSVGIGQISSEVPQNLSASRPQDRQFILSSKKLLLSDSGFYLCAGTRTGANYGYTFGSGTRLTVV.